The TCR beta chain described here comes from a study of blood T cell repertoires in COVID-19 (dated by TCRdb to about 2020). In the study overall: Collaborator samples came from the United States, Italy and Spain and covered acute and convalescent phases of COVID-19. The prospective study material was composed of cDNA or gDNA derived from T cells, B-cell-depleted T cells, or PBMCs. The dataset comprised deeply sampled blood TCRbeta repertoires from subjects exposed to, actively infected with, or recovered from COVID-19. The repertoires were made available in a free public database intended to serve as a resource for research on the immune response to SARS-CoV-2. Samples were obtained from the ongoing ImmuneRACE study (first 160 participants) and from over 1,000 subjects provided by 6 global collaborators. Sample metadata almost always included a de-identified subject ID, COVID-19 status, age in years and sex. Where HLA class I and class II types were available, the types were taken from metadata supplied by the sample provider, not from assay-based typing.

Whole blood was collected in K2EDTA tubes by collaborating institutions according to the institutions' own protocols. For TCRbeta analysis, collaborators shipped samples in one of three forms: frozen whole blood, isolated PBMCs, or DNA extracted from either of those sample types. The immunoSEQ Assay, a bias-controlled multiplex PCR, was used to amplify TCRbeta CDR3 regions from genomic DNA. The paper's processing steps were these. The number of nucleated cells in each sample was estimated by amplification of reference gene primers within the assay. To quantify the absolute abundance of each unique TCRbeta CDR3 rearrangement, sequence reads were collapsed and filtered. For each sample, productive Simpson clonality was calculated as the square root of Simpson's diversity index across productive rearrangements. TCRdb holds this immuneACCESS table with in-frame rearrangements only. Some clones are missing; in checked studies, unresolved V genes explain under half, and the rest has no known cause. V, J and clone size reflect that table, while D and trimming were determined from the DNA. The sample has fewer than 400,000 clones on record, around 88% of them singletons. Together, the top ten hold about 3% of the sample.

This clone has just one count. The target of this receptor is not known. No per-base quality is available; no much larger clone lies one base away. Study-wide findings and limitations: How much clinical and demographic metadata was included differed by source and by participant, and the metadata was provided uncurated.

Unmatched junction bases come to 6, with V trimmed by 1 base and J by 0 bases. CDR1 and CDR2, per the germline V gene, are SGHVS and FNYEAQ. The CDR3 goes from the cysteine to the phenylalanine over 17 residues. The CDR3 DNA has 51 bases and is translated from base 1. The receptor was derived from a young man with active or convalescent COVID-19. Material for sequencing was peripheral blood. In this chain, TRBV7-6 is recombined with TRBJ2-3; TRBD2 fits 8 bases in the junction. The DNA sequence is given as TGTGCCAGCAGCTTAGGGGTGGGCGGGGGGAGCACAGATACGCAGTATTTT. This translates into CASSLGVGGGSTDTQYF.